The rows below give T cell receptor beta chains drawn from one sample of a study of identical twins. TCRdb reanalysed the 5' RACE reads using MiXCR and keeps one entry per CDR3 protein. The sample records roughly 250,000 distinct CDR3 sequences, over 13% being singletons. The sample taken for sequencing was memory (CD45RO+) T cells sorted from blood. The receptors were gathered from a woman aged 18 to 35 in good health. Each CDR3 is given with its conserved first and last residue. A D gene is named only where the DNA matches it firmly. Clone size is not always given. Where it is, it says once, few, many or a class for expanded clones.

V: TRBV18
J: TRBJ2-1
size: NA
D: NA
CDR3: CASSPIISHEQFF
DNA: TGTGCCAGCTCACCAATTATCAGCCATGAGCAGTTCTTC

V: TRBV20-1
J: TRBJ1-2
size: NA
D: TRBD1
CDR3: CSATNKGQGHGYTF
DNA: TGCAGTGCTACCAATAAGGGACAGGGCCATGGCTACACCTTC

V: TRBV2
J: TRBJ2-5
size: many
D: NA
CDR3: CASRSSERPAETQYF
DNA: TGTGCCAGCCGCTCCTCAGAGAGGCCAGCGGAGACCCAGTACTTC

V: TRBV11-2
J: TRBJ2-7
size: few
D: TRBD2
CDR3: CASSNPFVLAGGISYEQYF
DNA: TGTGCCAGCAGCAACCCGTTCGTACTAGCGGGGGGGATCTCCTACGAGCAGTACTTC

V: TRBV7-2
J: TRBJ2-3
size: NA
D: NA
CDR3: CASSPRARGVADTQYF
DNA: TGTGCCAGCAGCCCCAGGGCCCGGGGTGTTGCAGATACGCAGTATTTT

V: TRBV6-1
J: TRBJ2-2
size: few
D: TRBD1
CDR3: CASREGQTNTGELFF
DNA: TGTGCCAGCAGAGAGGGACAGACGAACACCGGGGAGCTGTTTTTT

V: TRBV4-1
J: TRBJ1-5
size: NA
D: NA
CDR3: CASSQDNNGFSNQPQHF
DNA: TGCGCCAGCAGCCAAGATAATAACGGGTTTAGCAATCAGCCCCAGCATTTT

V: TRBV9
J: TRBJ1-2
size: few
D: TRBD1
CDR3: CASSVGTGGAGYGYTF
DNA: TGTGCCAGCAGCGTAGGGACAGGGGGCGCAGGTTATGGCTACACCTTC

V: TRBV18
J: TRBJ2-5
size: NA
D: TRBD1
CDR3: CASSRTGGKSETQYF
DNA: TGTGCCAGCTCACGGACAGGCGGTAAAAGTGAGACCCAGTACTTC

V: TRBV20-1
J: TRBJ2-5
size: NA
D: TRBD2
CDR3: CSASIAGTQETQYF
DNA: TGCAGTGCTAGTATAGCGGGGACCCAAGAGACCCAGTACTTC

V: TRBV3-1
J: TRBJ1-1
size: NA
D: NA
CDR3: CASSQDRTEAFF
DNA: TGTGCCAGCAGCCAGGATAGGACTGAAGCTTTCTTT

V: TRBV29-1
J: TRBJ1-1
size: NA
D: NA
CDR3: CSVEESGDTEAFF
DNA: TGCAGCGTTGAAGAATCGGGCGACACTGAAGCTTTCTTT

V: TRBV6-1
J: TRBJ2-3
size: once
D: TRBD1
CDR3: CASTPTGETDTQYF
DNA: TGTGCCAGCACCCCGACAGGGGAGACAGATACGCAGTATTTT

V: TRBV6-1
J: TRBJ1-1
size: NA
D: NA
CDR3: CASTHGLFGGADTEAFF
DNA: TGTGCCAGCACCCATGGCCTCTTTGGGGGCGCGGACACTGAAGCTTTCTTT

V: TRBV3-1
J: TRBJ2-2
size: few
D: TRBD1
CDR3: CASTGTGVNTGELFF
DNA: TGTGCCAGCACCGGGACAGGGGTGAACACCGGGGAGCTGTTTTTT

V: TRBV5-1
J: TRBJ2-7
size: NA
D: NA
CDR3: CASSADRSSYEQYF
DNA: TGCGCCAGCAGCGCTGACAGGAGCTCCTACGAGCAGTACTTC

V: TRBV10-1
J: TRBJ2-3
size: few
D: NA
CDR3: CASSDQGYKADTQYF
DNA: TGCGCCAGCAGTGATCAGGGGTACAAAGCAGATACGCAGTATTTT

V: TRBV11-2
J: TRBJ2-1
size: few
D: NA
CDR3: CASSRRAVSSYNEQFF
DNA: TGTGCCAGCTCCCGTCGGGCTGTGAGCTCCTACAATGAGCAGTTCTTC

V: TRBV7-8
J: TRBJ2-3
size: NA
D: TRBD2
CDR3: CASSRRGGTSTDTQYF
DNA: TGTGCCAGCAGCCGTCGGGGAGGGACTAGCACAGATACGCAGTATTTT

V: TRBV10-3
J: TRBJ2-3
size: NA
D: NA
CDR3: CASNSDAPDTQYF
DNA: TGTGCCAGTAATAGCGACGCTCCAGATACGCAGTATTTT

V: TRBV7-9
J: TRBJ2-1
size: NA
D: TRBD2
CDR3: CASSLPGLAGRVEQFF
DNA: TGTGCCAGCAGCTTACCGGGACTAGCGGGGAGGGTTGAGCAGTTCTTC

V: TRBV6-5
J: TRBJ2-5
size: few
D: NA
CDR3: CASSYSGGAVGTQYF
DNA: TGTGCCAGCAGTTACTCAGGCGGGGCTGTAGGGACCCAGTACTTC

V: TRBV7-9
J: TRBJ2-1
size: NA
D: NA
CDR3: CASSFLYQQFF
DNA: TGTGCCAGCAGCTTTCTTTATCAGCAGTTCTTC

V: TRBV5-1
J: TRBJ2-2
size: many
D: NA
CDR3: CASSLATNTGELFF
DNA: TGCGCCAGCAGCTTGGCCACGAACACCGGGGAGCTGTTTTTT

V: TRBV6-2/TRBV6-3
J: TRBJ1-5
size: few
D: TRBD1
CDR3: CASTIHRGTQPQHF
DNA: TGTGCCAGCACAATTCACAGGGGAACTCAGCCCCAGCATTTT

V: TRBV18
J: TRBJ1-4
size: few
D: NA
CDR3: CASSSTRGLEEKLFF
DNA: TGTGCCAGCTCATCGACCAGGGGTCTTGAAGAAAAACTGTTTTTT

V: TRBV5-1
J: TRBJ2-1
size: many
D: TRBD1
CDR3: CASSLEGAARNEQFF
DNA: TGCGCCAGCAGCTTGGAGGGGGCGGCTCGGAATGAGCAGTTCTTC

V: TRBV20-1
J: TRBJ2-3
size: few
D: NA
CDR3: CSGRGGTDTQYF
DNA: TGCAGTGGTAGGGGGGGGACAGATACGCAGTATTTT

V: TRBV28
J: TRBJ1-4
size: NA
D: NA
CDR3: CATNMGEKLFF
DNA: TGTGCCACCAATATGGGTGAAAAACTGTTTTTT

V: TRBV7-2
J: TRBJ2-1
size: NA
D: NA
CDR3: CASSPLMASSYNEQFF
DNA: TGTGCCAGCAGCCCCCTTATGGCGAGCTCCTACAATGAGCAGTTCTTC

V: TRBV11-2
J: TRBJ2-7
size: few
D: NA
CDR3: CASSLTTGVAYEQYF
DNA: TGTGCCAGCAGCCTTACGACAGGTGTGGCCTACGAGCAGTACTTC

V: TRBV12-3/TRBV12-4
J: TRBJ1-2
size: NA
D: NA
CDR3: CASSLKGLEGYTF
DNA: TGTGCCAGCAGTTTGAAGGGTCTAGAGGGCTACACCTTC

V: TRBV11-2
J: TRBJ2-7
size: many
D: NA
CDR3: CASSPQGEQYF
DNA: TGTGCCAGCAGCCCCCAGGGGGAGCAGTACTTC

V: TRBV5-1
J: TRBJ2-1
size: NA
D: NA
CDR3: CASSSQGGGYNVQFF
DNA: TGCGCCAGCAGCTCCCAGGGAGGAGGGTACAATGTGCAGTTCTTC

V: TRBV6-1
J: TRBJ2-1
size: few
D: NA
CDR3: CAVRQYQTYNEQFF
DNA: TGTGCCGTTAGACAGTATCAGACCTACAATGAGCAGTTCTTC

V: TRBV12-3/TRBV12-4
J: TRBJ2-1
size: NA
D: TRBD1
CDR3: CASAGQGNEQFF
DNA: TGTGCCAGCGCGGGACAGGGCAATGAGCAGTTCTTC

V: TRBV9
J: TRBJ2-7
size: NA
D: TRBD1
CDR3: CASSVTGTELYEQYF
DNA: TGTGCCAGCAGCGTTACCGGGACAGAGCTCTACGAGCAGTACTTC

V: TRBV7-8
J: TRBJ2-1
size: many
D: TRBD2
CDR3: CASSLLRGGRLSYNEQFF
DNA: TGTGCCAGCAGCTTATTGCGGGGGGGCCGCCTCTCCTACAATGAGCAGTTCTTC

V: TRBV12-3/TRBV12-4
J: TRBJ2-7
size: NA
D: NA
CDR3: CASSGTNSYEQYF
DNA: TGTGCCAGTAGTGGGACCAACTCCTACGAGCAGTACTTC

V: TRBV10-3
J: TRBJ2-5
size: few
D: TRBD1
CDR3: CAISFTGDAETQYF
DNA: TGTGCCATCAGTTTTACAGGGGACGCAGAGACCCAGTACTTC

V: TRBV5-6
J: TRBJ2-7
size: NA
D: NA
CDR3: CASTQVGGYEQYF
DNA: TGTGCCAGCACTCAGGTGGGGGGCTACGAGCAGTACTTC

V: TRBV6-4
J: TRBJ2-7
size: NA
D: TRBD2
CDR3: CASSDSRLAVFDYEQYF
DNA: TGTGCCAGCAGTGACTCGAGGCTAGCGGTGTTTGACTACGAGCAGTACTTC

V: TRBV27
J: TRBJ2-1
size: many
D: TRBD2
CDR3: CASRRRGGYNEQFF
DNA: TGTGCCAGCAGACGCCGCGGGGGTTACAATGAGCAGTTCTTC

V: TRBV7-6
J: TRBJ2-1
size: many
D: TRBD1
CDR3: CASSKKGRGSYNEQFF
DNA: TGTGCCAGCAGCAAAAAGGGCAGGGGGTCCTACAATGAGCAGTTCTTC

V: TRBV5-1
J: TRBJ2-3
size: NA
D: NA
CDR3: CASSRGTQFTDTQYF
DNA: TGCGCCAGCAGCCGCGGGACTCAGTTCACAGATACGCAGTATTTT

V: TRBV12-3/TRBV12-4
J: TRBJ1-5
size: NA
D: NA
CDR3: CASSATLYQPQHF
DNA: TGTGCCAGCAGTGCAACACTATATCAGCCCCAGCATTTT

V: TRBV29-1
J: TRBJ2-7
size: many
D: NA
CDR3: CSVTQGPPYEQYF
DNA: TGCAGCGTTACCCAGGGGCCTCCCTACGAGCAGTACTTC

V: TRBV7-9
J: TRBJ2-5
size: few
D: TRBD2
CDR3: CASSFRLAEEQETQYF
DNA: TGTGCCAGCAGCTTCCGACTAGCGGAAGAGCAAGAGACCCAGTACTTC

V: TRBV11-2
J: TRBJ2-2
size: NA
D: NA
CDR3: CASSLGGALLTGELFF
DNA: TGTGCCAGCAGCTTAGGGGGGGCCTTACTCACCGGGGAGCTGTTTTTT

V: TRBV5-1
J: TRBJ1-1
size: few
D: NA
CDR3: CASSELTVGHTEAFF
DNA: TGCGCCAGCAGCGAACTGACAGTGGGACACACTGAAGCTTTCTTT

V: TRBV20-1
J: TRBJ2-2
size: few
D: TRBD2
CDR3: CSAFTSGRAGELFF
DNA: TGCAGTGCTTTTACTAGCGGGAGAGCCGGGGAGCTGTTTTTT

V: TRBV20-1
J: TRBJ1-1
size: many
D: NA
CDR3: CSARDLGRGGNTEAFF
DNA: TGCAGTGCTAGAGATCTGGGCCGGGGCGGAAACACTGAAGCTTTCTTT

V: TRBV29-1
J: TRBJ1-1
size: few
D: NA
CDR3: CSGRTQAEAFF
DNA: TGCAGCGGCCGCACACAGGCTGAAGCTTTCTTT

V: TRBV5-6
J: TRBJ2-3
size: NA
D: NA
CDR3: CASSFWTSTDTQYF
DNA: TGTGCCAGCAGCTTCTGGACTAGCACAGATACGCAGTATTTT

V: TRBV13
J: TRBJ2-5
size: NA
D: TRBD1
CDR3: CASSRQGGAETQYF
DNA: TGTGCCAGCAGCCGACAGGGGGGGGCAGAGACCCAGTACTTC

V: TRBV29-1
J: TRBJ2-1
size: NA
D: TRBD2
CDR3: CSGGLAGGNEQFF
DNA: TGCAGCGGCGGACTAGCGGGAGGCAATGAGCAGTTCTTC

V: TRBV29-1
J: TRBJ2-3
size: few
D: NA
CDR3: CSVKLGTSTDTQYF
DNA: TGCAGCGTGAAACTCGGTACTAGCACAGATACGCAGTATTTT

V: TRBV20-1
J: TRBJ1-5
size: NA
D: TRBD1
CDR3: CSARSQGFNQPQHF
DNA: TGCAGTGCTAGATCACAGGGGTTCAATCAGCCCCAGCATTTT

V: TRBV29-1
J: TRBJ1-2
size: many
D: NA
CDR3: CSVRESSSGYTF
DNA: TGCAGCGTTCGGGAGTCGTCCTCTGGCTACACCTTC